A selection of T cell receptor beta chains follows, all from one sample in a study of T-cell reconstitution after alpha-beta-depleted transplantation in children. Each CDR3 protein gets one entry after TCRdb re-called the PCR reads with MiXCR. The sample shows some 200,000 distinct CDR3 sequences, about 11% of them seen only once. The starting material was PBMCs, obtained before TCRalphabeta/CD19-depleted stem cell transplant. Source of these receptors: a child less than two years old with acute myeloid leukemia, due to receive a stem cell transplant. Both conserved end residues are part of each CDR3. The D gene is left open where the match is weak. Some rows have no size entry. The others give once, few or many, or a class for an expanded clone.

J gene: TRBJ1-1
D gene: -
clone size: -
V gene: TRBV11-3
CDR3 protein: CASSLGAGASPKAFF
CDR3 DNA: TGTGCCAGCAGCTTAGGTGCAGGGGCTTCCCCGAAAGCTTTCTTT

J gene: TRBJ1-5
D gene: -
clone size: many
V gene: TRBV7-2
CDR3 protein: CASSQRRMQPQHF
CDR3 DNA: TGTGCCAGCAGCCAACGTCGTATGCAGCCCCAGCATTTT

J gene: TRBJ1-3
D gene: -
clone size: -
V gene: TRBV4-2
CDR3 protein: CASSLSSGSSGNTIYF
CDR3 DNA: TGTGCCAGCAGCCTAAGTTCAGGGTCCTCTGGAAACACCATATATTTT

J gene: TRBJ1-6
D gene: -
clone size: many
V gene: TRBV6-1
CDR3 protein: CASSDGDNSPLHF
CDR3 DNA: TGTGCCAGCAGTGATGGAGATAATTCACCCCTCCACTTT

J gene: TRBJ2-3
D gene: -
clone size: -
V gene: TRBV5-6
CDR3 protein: CAGSLRAGSTDTQYF
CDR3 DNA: TGTGCCGGCAGCTTGAGGGCGGGCAGCACAGATACGCAGTATTTT

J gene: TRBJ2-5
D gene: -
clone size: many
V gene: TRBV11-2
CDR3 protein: CASSSLGGLGETQYF
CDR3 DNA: TGTGCCAGCTCCAGCTTAGGGGGATTGGGCGAGACCCAGTACTTC

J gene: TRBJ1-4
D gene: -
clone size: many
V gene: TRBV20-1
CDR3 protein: CSARTDSTREKLFF
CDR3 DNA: TGCAGTGCTAGGACGGACAGTACAAGGGAAAAACTGTTTTTT

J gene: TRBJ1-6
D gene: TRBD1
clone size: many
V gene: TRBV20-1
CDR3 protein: CSASPQGVGRSPLHF
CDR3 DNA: TGCAGTGCTAGCCCCCAGGGGGTCGGAAGATCACCCCTCCACTTT

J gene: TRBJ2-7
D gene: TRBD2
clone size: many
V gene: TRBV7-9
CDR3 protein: CASSLGGTSGKLSYEQYF
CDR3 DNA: TGTGCCAGCAGCTTAGGGGGGACTAGCGGGAAACTCTCCTACGAGCAGTACTTC

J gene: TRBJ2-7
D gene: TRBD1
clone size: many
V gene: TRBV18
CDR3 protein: CASSPPTGATGEQYF
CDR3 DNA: TGTGCCAGCTCACCACCGACAGGGGCAACGGGTGAGCAGTACTTC

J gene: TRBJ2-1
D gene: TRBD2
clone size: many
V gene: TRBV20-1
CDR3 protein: CSAPIAGVRTEQFF
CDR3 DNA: TGCAGTGCGCCGATAGCGGGAGTTAGAACTGAGCAGTTCTTC

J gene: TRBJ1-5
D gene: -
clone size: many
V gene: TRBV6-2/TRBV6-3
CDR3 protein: CASRDLPRQPQHF
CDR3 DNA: TGTGCCAGCAGAGACCTACCTCGACAGCCCCAGCATTTT

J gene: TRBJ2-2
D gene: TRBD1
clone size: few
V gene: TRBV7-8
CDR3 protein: CASSLQGASMRELFF
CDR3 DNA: TGTGCCAGCAGCCTACAGGGGGCGTCAATGAGGGAGCTGTTTTTT

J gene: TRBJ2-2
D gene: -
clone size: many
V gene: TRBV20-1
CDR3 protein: CSARDRQGRTGELFF
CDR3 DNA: TGCAGTGCTAGAGATCGCCAGGGGCGGACCGGGGAGCTGTTTTTT

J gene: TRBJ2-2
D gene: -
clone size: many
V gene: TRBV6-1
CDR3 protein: CASNNQQQGWGGELFF
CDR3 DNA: TGTGCCAGCAATAATCAACAGCAGGGATGGGGCGGGGAGCTGTTTTTT

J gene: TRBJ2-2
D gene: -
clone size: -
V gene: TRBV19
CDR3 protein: CASSIGTSGELFF
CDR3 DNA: TGTGCCAGTAGTATCGGGACGTCCGGGGAGCTGTTTTTT

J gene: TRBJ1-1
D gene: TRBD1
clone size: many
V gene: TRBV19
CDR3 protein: CASRPRDSRGEAFF
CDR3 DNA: TGTGCCAGTAGGCCCCGGGACAGCAGAGGTGAAGCTTTCTTT

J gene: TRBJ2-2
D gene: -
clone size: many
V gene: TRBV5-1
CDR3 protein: CASSLAASNTGELFF
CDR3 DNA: TGCGCCAGCAGCTTGGCCGCCTCGAACACCGGGGAGCTGTTTTTT

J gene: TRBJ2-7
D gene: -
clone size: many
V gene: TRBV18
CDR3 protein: CASSPSAGLHEQYF
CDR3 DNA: TGTGCCAGCTCACCGAGCGCGGGTCTGCACGAGCAGTACTTC

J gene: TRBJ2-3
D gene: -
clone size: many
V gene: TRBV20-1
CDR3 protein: CSASVGGTTDTQYF
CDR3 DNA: TGCAGTGCTAGTGTCGGCGGAACCACAGATACGCAGTATTTT

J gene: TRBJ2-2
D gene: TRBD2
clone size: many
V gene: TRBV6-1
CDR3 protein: CASTTLRTSSGRTGELFF
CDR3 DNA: TGTGCCAGCACCACATTGAGAACCTCTAGCGGGAGGACCGGGGAGCTGTTTTTT

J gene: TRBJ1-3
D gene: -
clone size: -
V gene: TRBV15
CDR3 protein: CATSRDVGSGNTIYF
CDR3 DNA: TGTGCCACCAGCAGAGATGTGGGCTCTGGAAACACCATATATTTT

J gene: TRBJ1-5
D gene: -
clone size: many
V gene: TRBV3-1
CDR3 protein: CASSQGGQPQHF
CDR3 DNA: TGTGCCAGCAGCCAGGGTGGCCAGCCCCAGCATTTT

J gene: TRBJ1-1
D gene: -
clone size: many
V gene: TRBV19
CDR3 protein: CASATRQIVAEAFF
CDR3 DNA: TGTGCCAGTGCCACAAGACAGATAGTAGCTGAAGCTTTCTTT

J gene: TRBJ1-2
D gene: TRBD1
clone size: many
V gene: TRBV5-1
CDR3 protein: CASSPGQANNYGYTF
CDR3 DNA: TGCGCCAGCAGCCCCGGACAGGCAAATAACTATGGCTACACCTTC

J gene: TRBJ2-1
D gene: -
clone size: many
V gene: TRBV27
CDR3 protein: CASISYNEQFF
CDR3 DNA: TGTGCCAGTATAAGTTACAATGAGCAGTTCTTC

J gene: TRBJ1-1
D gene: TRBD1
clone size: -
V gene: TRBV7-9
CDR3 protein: CASSPGQGFTEAFF
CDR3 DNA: TGTGCCAGCAGCCCCGGACAGGGGTTCACTGAAGCTTTCTTT

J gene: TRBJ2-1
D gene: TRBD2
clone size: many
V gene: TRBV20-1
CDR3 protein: CSSQRTSGGTNEQFF
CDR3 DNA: TGCAGTTCCCAACGGACTAGCGGGGGAACTAATGAGCAGTTCTTC

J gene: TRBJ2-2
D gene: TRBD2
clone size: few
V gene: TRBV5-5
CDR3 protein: CASSPRGGPGELFF
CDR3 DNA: TGTGCCAGCAGCCCTCGCGGGGGGCCCGGGGAGCTGTTTTTT

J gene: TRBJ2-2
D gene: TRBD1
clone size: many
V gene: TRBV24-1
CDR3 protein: CATSPRTGENTGELFF
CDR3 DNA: TGTGCCACCTCCCCCCGGACAGGGGAGAACACCGGGGAGCTGTTTTTT

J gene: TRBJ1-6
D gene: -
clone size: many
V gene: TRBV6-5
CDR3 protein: CASSNPERMENSPLHF
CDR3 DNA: TGTGCCAGCAGTAATCCGGAGCGAATGGAAAATTCACCCCTCCACTTT

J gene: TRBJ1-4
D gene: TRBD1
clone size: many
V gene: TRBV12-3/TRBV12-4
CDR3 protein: CASSLPGTGGEKLFF
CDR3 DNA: TGTGCCAGCAGTCTCCCCGGGACAGGGGGTGAAAAACTGTTTTTT

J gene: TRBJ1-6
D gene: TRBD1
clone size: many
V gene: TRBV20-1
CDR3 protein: CSASRDSSYNSPLHF
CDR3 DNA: TGCAGTGCAAGTAGGGACAGCTCCTATAATTCACCCCTCCACTTT

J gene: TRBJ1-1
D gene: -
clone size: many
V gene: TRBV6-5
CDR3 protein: CASSYVQGNTEAFF
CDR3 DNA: TGTGCCAGCAGTTACGTACAGGGAAACACTGAAGCTTTCTTT

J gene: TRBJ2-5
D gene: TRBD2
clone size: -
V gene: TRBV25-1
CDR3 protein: CASSGGLAGVQETQYF
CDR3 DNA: TGTGCCAGCAGTGGTGGACTAGCGGGTGTACAAGAGACCCAGTACTTC

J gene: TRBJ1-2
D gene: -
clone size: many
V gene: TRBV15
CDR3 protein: CATSRDSEGYTF
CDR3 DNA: TGTGCCACCAGCAGAGATTCTGAGGGCTACACCTTC

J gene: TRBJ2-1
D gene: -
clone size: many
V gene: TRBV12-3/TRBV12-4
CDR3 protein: CASSALTFNEQFF
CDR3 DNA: TGTGCCAGCAGTGCTCTAACTTTCAATGAGCAGTTCTTC

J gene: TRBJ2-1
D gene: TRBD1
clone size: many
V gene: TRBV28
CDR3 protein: CASSGRDRGGNEQFF
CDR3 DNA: TGTGCCAGCAGTGGGCGGGACAGGGGCGGGAATGAGCAGTTCTTC

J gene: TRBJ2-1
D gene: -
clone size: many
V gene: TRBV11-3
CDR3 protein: CASSSDQFYNEQFF
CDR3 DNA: TGTGCCAGCAGCTCCGATCAGTTTTACAATGAGCAGTTCTTC

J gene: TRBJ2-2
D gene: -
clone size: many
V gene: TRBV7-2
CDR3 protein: CASSPRVGGELFF
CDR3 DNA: TGTGCCAGCAGTCCCCGCGTCGGCGGGGAGCTGTTTTTT

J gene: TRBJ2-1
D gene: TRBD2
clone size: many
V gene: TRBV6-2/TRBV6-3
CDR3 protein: CASSYGWREIDNEQFF
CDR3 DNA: TGTGCCAGCAGTTACGGCTGGCGGGAGATAGACAATGAGCAGTTCTTC

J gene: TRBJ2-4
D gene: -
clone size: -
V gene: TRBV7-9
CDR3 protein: CASNLRTGNIQYF
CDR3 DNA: TGTGCCAGCAACTTAAGGACTGGGAACATTCAGTACTTC

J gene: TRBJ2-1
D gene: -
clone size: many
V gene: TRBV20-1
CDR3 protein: CSAREGGSYNEQFF
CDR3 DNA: TGCAGTGCTAGAGAAGGCGGCTCCTACAATGAGCAGTTCTTC

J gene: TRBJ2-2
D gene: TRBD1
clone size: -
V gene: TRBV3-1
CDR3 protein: CASSHRDRGSGELFF
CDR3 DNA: TGTGCCAGCAGCCATAGGGACAGGGGCTCCGGGGAGCTGTTTTTT